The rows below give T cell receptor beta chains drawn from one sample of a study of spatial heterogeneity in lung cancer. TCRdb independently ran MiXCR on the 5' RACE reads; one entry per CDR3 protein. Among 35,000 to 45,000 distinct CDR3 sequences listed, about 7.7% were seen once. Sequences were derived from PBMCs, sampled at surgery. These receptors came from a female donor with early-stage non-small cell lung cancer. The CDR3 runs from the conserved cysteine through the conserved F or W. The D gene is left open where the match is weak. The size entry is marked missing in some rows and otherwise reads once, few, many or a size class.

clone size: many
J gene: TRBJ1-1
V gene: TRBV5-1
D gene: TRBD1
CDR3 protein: CASSWRAGTEHTEAFF
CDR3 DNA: TGCGCCAGCAGCTGGCGGGCAGGGACAGAGCACACTGAAGCTTTCTTT

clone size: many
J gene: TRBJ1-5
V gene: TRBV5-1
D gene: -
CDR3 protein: CASSPGGTDQPQHF
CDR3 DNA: TGCGCCAGCAGCCCGGGAGGTACAGATCAGCCCCAGCATTTT

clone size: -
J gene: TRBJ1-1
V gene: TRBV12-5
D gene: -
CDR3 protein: CASGLRAGDTEAFF
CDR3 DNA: TGTGCTAGTGGTTTACGGGCCGGGGACACTGAAGCTTTCTTT

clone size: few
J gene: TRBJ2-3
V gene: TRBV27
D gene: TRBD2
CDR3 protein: CASSPLTSGRGTDTQYF
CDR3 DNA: TGTGCCAGCAGTCCCTTGACTAGCGGGAGGGGAACAGATACGCAGTATTTT

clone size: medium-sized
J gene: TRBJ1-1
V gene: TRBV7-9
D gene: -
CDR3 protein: CASSNTRAGTEAFF
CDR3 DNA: TGTGCCAGCAGTAATACCCGCGCCGGGACAGAAGCTTTCTTT

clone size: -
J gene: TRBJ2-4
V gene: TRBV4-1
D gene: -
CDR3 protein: CASSQWPDTENIQYF
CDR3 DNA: TGCGCCAGCAGCCAATGGCCAGACACCGAAAACATTCAGTACTTC

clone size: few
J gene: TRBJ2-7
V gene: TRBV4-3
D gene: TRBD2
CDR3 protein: CASSPRASGVYEQYF
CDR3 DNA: TGCGCCAGCAGCCCTCGGGCTAGCGGAGTTTACGAGCAGTACTTC

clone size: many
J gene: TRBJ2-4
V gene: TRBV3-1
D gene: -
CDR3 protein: CASSQDLGGKNIQYF
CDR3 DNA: TGTGCCAGCAGCCAAGATTTAGGGGGAAAAAACATTCAGTACTTC

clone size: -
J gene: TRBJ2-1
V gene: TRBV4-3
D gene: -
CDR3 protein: CASSQDPGPRTIGYNEQFF
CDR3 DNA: TGCGCCAGCAGCCAAGATCCCGGCCCTCGGACTATTGGCTACAATGAGCAGTTCTTC

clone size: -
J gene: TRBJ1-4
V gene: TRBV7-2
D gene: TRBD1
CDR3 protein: CASSPDRGSEKLFF
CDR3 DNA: TGTGCCAGCAGCCCCGACAGGGGTTCTGAAAAACTGTTTTTT

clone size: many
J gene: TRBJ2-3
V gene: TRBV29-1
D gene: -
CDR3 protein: CSAGRDSSSTDTQYF
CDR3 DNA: TGCAGCGCTGGACGAGACAGTTCTAGCACAGATACGCAGTATTTT

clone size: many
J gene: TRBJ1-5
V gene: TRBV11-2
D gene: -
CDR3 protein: CASSLEANQPQHF
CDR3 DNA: TGTGCCAGCAGCTTAGAGGCGAATCAGCCCCAGCATTTT

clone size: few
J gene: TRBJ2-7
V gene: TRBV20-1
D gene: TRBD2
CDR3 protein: CSARDNRIAGDIYEQYF
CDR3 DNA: TGCAGTGCTAGAGATAATCGGATAGCGGGAGATATCTACGAGCAGTACTTC

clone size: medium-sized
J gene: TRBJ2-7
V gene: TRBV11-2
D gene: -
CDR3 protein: CASSLVGNEQYF
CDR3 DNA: TGTGCCAGCAGCTTAGTCGGAAACGAGCAGTACTTC